Below are 5 T cell receptor beta chains sequenced from a single sample in a study of cytomegalovirus exposure and HLA in healthy donors. This PCR relied on a set of 60 Vbeta primers and 13 Jbeta primers. Here immunoSEQ multiplex PCR was the method, and the copy in TCRdb shows in-frame clones only, minus some. The repertoire holds 150,000 to 200,000 clones, with 80% as singletons. The sample taken for sequencing was PBMCs. These receptor sequences come from a woman aged 40 to 50 in good health and CMV-seronegative.

The chain employs TRBV7-2 and TRBJ1-2; D unclear. Germline-derived CDR1 and CDR2 are SGHTA and FQGNSA. Trimming took 7 bases from V and 3 from J, leaving 12 bases between them. The CDR3 has 13 residues. This chain's CDR3 is CASTFGIYYGYTF. The CDR3 DNA reads as TGTGCCAGCACCTTCGGGATCTACTATGGCTACACCTTC.

J is TRBJ2-1 and V is TRBV18, with TRBD2 matching over 9 bases. The germline CDR1 and CDR2 sequences are KGHSH and LQKENI. The CDR3 runs to 15 residues. V lost 2 bases, J lost 5 bases, and 4 bases stayed unmatched. CDR3 in amino acids: CASSPLAGVDNEQFF. CDR3 in DNA: TGTGCCAGCTCACCATTAGCGGGGGTAGACAATGAGCAGTTCTTC.

Comment on this clone: With a much larger clone just one base away, this may be a read error. The chain recombines TRBV28 with TRBJ2-3; D gene unclear. Trimming took off 6 bases at V and 4 bases at J, with 5 bases between the two ends. Germline CDR1 reads MDHEN; CDR2 reads SYDVKM. The CDR3 runs to 11 residues. CDR3 in DNA: TGTGCCAGCAGCTCTGCAGATACGCAGTATTTT. Encoded protein: CASSSADTQYF. Complete variable domain (other parts from reference TRBV28 and TRBJ2-3): DVKVTQSSRYLVKRTGEKVFLECVQDMDHENMFWYRQDPGLGLRLIYFSYDVKMKEKGDIPEGYSVSREKKERFSLILESASTNQTSMYLCASSSADTQYFGPGTRLTVL.

This rearrangement joins TRBV7-2 to TRBJ1-3; TRBD1 might be the D (6 bases). Per the germline V gene, CDR1 is SGHTA and CDR2 is FQGNSA. The length of the CDR3 is 14 residues. V gave up 6 bases and J gave up 1 base, with 10 bases separating them. The DNA for the CDR3 is TGTGCCAGCAGGGACAGTTTTTCTGGAAACACCATATATTTT. This translates into CASRDSFSGNTIYF.

CDR3 loop: CASSRLENTQYF. The DNA of the CDR3 is TGTGCCAGCAGTCGTCTAGAGAATACGCAGTATTTT. V gene TRBV6-6 combines with J gene TRBJ2-3; D not certain. The CDR3 has 12 residues. Trimming took off 5 bases at V and 7 bases at J, with 10 bases between the two ends. Per germline, CDR1 MNHNY and CDR2 SVGAGI (reference sequence).